These 29 T cell receptor beta chains came from one sample sequenced in a study of Graves' ophthalmopathy and Graves' hyperthyroidism. The authors amplified TCR beta CDR3 regions, and they did so from RNA transcripts for repertoire sequencing. Investigators did first-round RT-PCR with HTBI primers, then second-round multiplex PCR. TCRdb re-analysed the multiplex PCR reads in MiXCR, keeping a single row per CDR3 protein. The sample yields tens of thousands of distinct CDR3 sequences, less than 65% seen once. The sample comprised peripheral blood. The receptors originated from an adult woman with Graves' ophthalmopathy.

This chain links TRBV19 with TRBJ2-6; D ambiguous. There are 16 residues in the CDR3. Germline CDR1 reads LNHDA; CDR2 reads SQIVND (reference sequence). The V end lost 1 base, the J end lost 3 bases, and 10 bases lay between the germline ends. The chain's CDR3 is CASSIGANYGANVLTF. CDR3 in DNA: TGTGCCAGTAGTATAGGGGCTAACTATGGGGCCAACGTCCTGACTTTC.

This clonotype was seen many times. The V gene is TRBV28, the J gene TRBJ1-2; 8 nucleotides align to TRBD1. V lost 4 bases, J lost 4 bases, and 8 bases stayed unmatched. This CDR3 is 15 amino acids long. From germline, CDR1 is MDHEN and CDR2 SYDVKM. Written as DNA, the CDR3 is TGTGCCAGCAGTTCTCAAATTGGGACAGGCTATGGCTACACCTTC. As protein: CASSSQIGTGYGYTF.

The rearrangement joins TRBV20-1 to TRBJ2-5; 8 bases map to TRBD2. CDR1 is DFQATT, CDR2 SNEGSKA, per germline (reference sequence). V shed 4 bases, J shed 2 bases, and the junction held 6 bases outside the gene matches. The CDR3 loop spans 14 amino acids. CDR3 DNA: TGCAGTGCTAACGCGGGGGGTCCACAAGAGACCCAGTACTTC. This translates into CSANAGGPQETQYF.

The V gene is TRBV7-3, the J gene TRBJ2-7, with 8 bases aligning to TRBD2. V shed 5 bases, J shed 0 bases, and the junction held 6 bases outside the gene matches. The germline V gene encodes CDR1 SGHTA and CDR2 FQGTGA. The CDR3 has 15 amino acids. This chain's CDR3 is CASSELADRSYEQYF. CDR3 nucleotides: TGTGCCAGCAGCGAACTAGCGGACCGCTCCTACGAGCAGTACTTC.

This clonotype showed up just a few times. The chain combines TRBV2 with TRBJ2-7; the match to TRBD2 covers 10 bases. J gave up 5 bases and V 3 bases, and 7 bases lay outside the gene matches. This CDR3 has 15 residues. Germline CDR1 reads SNHLY; CDR2 reads FYNNEI. The CDR3 DNA sequence: TGTGCCAGCAGTGACGTACTAGCGGGGCGCAACGAGCAGTACTTC. It yields the protein CASSDVLAGRNEQYF.

This clonotype was detected many times. This may come from a read error, since a much larger clone is one base off. Likely a read error: the CDR3 ends without its conserved phenylalanine or tryptophan. The chain uses TRBV7-9 and TRBJ2-5; D is unclear. Deletions cut 4 bases from V and 2 bases from J, with 8 bases between. Germline loops: CDR1 SEHNR, CDR2 FQNEAQ (reference sequence). The CDR3 spans 13 residues. DNA of the CDR3: TGTGCCAGCAGCTCCTATACACAAGAGACCCAGTACCTC. It specifies CASSSYTQETQYL.

The genes are TRBV7-2 and TRBJ2-1; TRBD2 matches at 7 bases. With V trimmed by 8 bases and J by 1 base, 11 bases remained unmatched. The germline gives CDR1 SGHTA, CDR2 FQGNSA. This CDR3 comprises 16 residues. In DNA, the CDR3 is TGTGCCAGCCGACTAGCTGGGGCAAGGTCCTACAATGAGCAGTTCTTC. Amino acids: CASRLAGARSYNEQFF.

This clonotype has at least ten counts. The V gene is TRBV6-5, the J gene TRBJ1-2; TRBD1 aligns across 7 bases. Germline lookup yields CDR1 MNHEY and CDR2 SVGAGI. Losses at the gene ends were 6 bases for V and 8 bases for J; bases not matched to a gene: 6. CDR3 length equals 12 residues. For the CDR3, the DNA is TGTGCCAGCAGCCCGACAGGGCTGGGCTACACCTTC. It specifies CASSPTGLGYTF.

This clonotype was found once. In DNA form, the CDR3 reads TGTGCCAGCAGCTTCACGACCGGGAGGGTTGTGAATGAGCAGTTCTTC. Translation: CASSFTTGRVVNEQFF. The rearrangement links TRBV7-9 to TRBJ2-1; 8 nucleotides line up with TRBD2. Germline CDR1 is SEHNR and CDR2 is FQNEAQ (reference sequence). This CDR3 region has 16 residues. Trimming took 3 bases from V and 7 from J; bases not matched to a gene: 11.

Concerning this clonotype itself: At one end the junction does not follow the germline gene, possibly because of a read error. The chain combines TRBV19 with TRBJ2-5; D is unclear. The germline V gene has CDR1 LNHDA and CDR2 SQIVND (reference sequence). This CDR3 comprises 13 residues. The CDR3 loop is CASNIRLQETQHF. The CDR3 nucleotides read TGTGCCAGTAATATCAGACTCCAAGAGACCCAGCACTTC. Variable domain in full (rest from reference TRBV19 and TRBJ2-5): DGGITQSPKYLFRKEGQNVTLSCEQNLNHDAMYWYRQDPGQGLRLIYYSQIVNDFQKGDIAEGYSVSREKKESFPLTVTSAQKNPTAFYLCASNIRLQETQHFGPGTRLLVL.

The J gene is TRBJ1-1, the V gene TRBV14; a possible D gene is TRBD1 (6 bases). Trimming took off 4 bases at V and 0 bases at J, with 15 bases between the two ends. The CDR3 runs to 16 residues. CDR1 SGHDN and CDR2 FVKESK come from the germline V gene. The CDR3 here is CASSPQGLLMNTEAFF. DNA for the CDR3: TGTGCCAGCAGCCCCCAGGGGCTCCTCATGAACACTGAAGCTTTCTTT. The full variable domain, its missing parts supplied by reference TRBV14 and TRBJ1-1, is EAGVTQFPSHSVIEKGQTVTLRCDPISGHDNLYWYRRVMGKEIKFLLHFVKESKQDESGMPNNRFLAERTGGTYSTLKVQPAELEDSGVYFCASSPQGLLMNTEAFFGQGTRLTVV.

This chain uses TRBV7-2 with TRBJ1-6, with 9 bases that match TRBD1. Germline CDR1 and CDR2: SGHTA and FQGNSA. Unmatched junction bases numbered 7, after V lost 4 bases and J lost 9 bases. This CDR3 contains 15 residues. The CDR3 spells CASSYMGQGGSPLHF. The CDR3 DNA sequence: TGTGCCAGCAGCTACATGGGACAGGGAGGTTCACCCCTCCACTTT.

This chain connects TRBV7-2 to TRBJ1-2; D gene ambiguous. Trimming left V 4 bases short and J 6 bases short, with 12 bases between. Germline CDR1 SGHTA, CDR2 FQGNSA. The CDR3 consists of 13 residues. The CDR3 DNA sequence: TGTGCCAGCAGCTATGGGTCTTTCAATGGCTACACCTTC. The encoded protein is CASSYGSFNGYTF.

This clonotype appeared many times. The chain combines TRBV24-1 with TRBJ2-2; D not certain. CDR1 and CDR2 from the germline V gene are KGHDR and SFDVKD. The CDR3 extends over 12 amino acids. V lost 9 bases and J 4 bases, leaving 8 bases between the germline ends. The CDR3 loop is CATEEVTGELFF. The CDR3 DNA sequence: TGTGCCACCGAAGAGGTCACCGGGGAGCTGTTTTTT.

As for this clonotype: At one of its ends the junction is not consistent with the germline gene, which may arise from a read error. The chain is built from TRBV2 and TRBJ2-5, with TRBD2 matching over 11 bases. Looked up from germline, CDR1 is SNHLY and CDR2 is FYNNEI. This CDR3 contains 15 residues. CDR3 sequence (DNA): TGTGTCAGCGGTACGCTAGCGGGAGGAAGGGAGACCCTGTACTTC. Protein: CVSGTLAGGRETLYF.

The rearrangement links TRBV28 to TRBJ1-4; D remains unclear. The V end was cut by 6 bases, the J end by 4 bases, with 15 bases between. The CDR3 runs to 15 residues. CDR1 and CDR2 from the germline V gene are MDHEN and SYDVKM. CDR3 sequence (DNA): TGTGCCAGCAGCCCCCACCGGCAGGTTAATGAAAAACTGTTTTTT. Protein product: CASSPHRQVNEKLFF. Combining the CDR3 with reference TRBV28 and TRBJ1-4 gives the whole variable domain DVKVTQSSRYLVKRTGEKVFLECVQDMDHENMFWYRQDPGLGLRLIYFSYDVKMKEKGDIPEGYSVSREKKERFSLILESASTNQTSMYLCASSPHRQVNEKLFFGSGTQLSVL.

At least ten counts were recorded for this clonotype. The chain employs TRBV4-3 and TRBJ1-1; 9 positions agree with TRBD1. The V gene's germline CDR1 is LGHNA and CDR2 YSLEER. The V gene end was trimmed by 4 bases and the J gene end by 3 bases; junction bases not matched to a gene: 6. The CDR3 runs to 15 residues. The CDR3 spells CASSPDRGRDTEAFF. In DNA, the CDR3 is TGCGCCAGCAGCCCGGACAGGGGCCGGGACACTGAAGCTTTCTTT.

The table lists this clonotype with many counts. A read error may be the cause here, since a much bigger clone is one base away. The chain combines TRBV6-5 with TRBJ2-7, with 9 bases aligning to TRBD2. Trimming took 6 bases from V and 2 from J; bases not matched to a gene: 5. CDR3 size: 14 residues. Germline assignment: CDR1 MNHEY and CDR2 SVGAGI. The CDR3 protein is CASRIAGAAYEQYF. The CDR3 nucleotides read TGTGCCAGCAGGATAGCGGGAGCCGCCTACGAGCAGTACTTC.

This clonotype was counted a few times. This chain uses TRBV12-3 or TRBV12-4 with TRBJ2-7; 10 bases are shared with TRBD1. The ends lost 6 bases at V and 4 bases at J; junction bases unmatched: 6. The CDR3 is made up of 14 amino acids. The CDR3 DNA follows: TGTGCCAGCAGGGGGGACAGGGGTGTTTACGAGCAGTACTTC. Translation gives CASRGDRGVYEQYF.

This clonotype was detected only a few times. The chain uses TRBV30 and TRBJ2-3, with a weak D call TRBD1 (5 bases). Per the germline V gene, CDR1 is GTSNPN and CDR2 is SVGIG (reference sequence). Trimming took off 3 bases at V and 1 base at J, with 8 bases between the two ends. The length of the CDR3 is 13 residues. This CDR3 reads CAWRPQGTDTQYF. The CDR3 DNA sequence: TGTGCCTGGAGGCCACAGGGCACAGATACGCAGTATTTT.

The sample holds many counts of this clonotype. This rearrangement joins TRBV7-3 to TRBJ2-1, with TRBD2 matching over 7 bases. CDR1 and CDR2 (germline): SGHTA, FQGTGA. Losses at the gene ends were 6 bases for V and 8 bases for J; bases not matched to a gene: 10. This CDR3 has 14 amino acids. CDR3 residues: CASSQSAGAYEQFF. CDR3 sequence (DNA): TGTGCCAGCAGTCAGAGTGCGGGAGCCTATGAGCAGTTCTTC.

The rearrangement uses TRBV7-2 and TRBJ2-3; TRBD1 aligns across 7 bases. CDR3 length: 15 amino acids. V trimming: 6 bases; J trimming: 1 base; junction bases outside the gene matches: 7. From germline, CDR1 is SGHTA and CDR2 FQGNSA. The CDR3 protein is CASRPGGVGTDTQYF. The CDR3 DNA is TGTGCCAGCAGGCCAGGGGGTGTAGGCACAGATACGCAGTATTTT.

This clonotype qualifies as medium-sized. V gene TRBV29-1 combines with J gene TRBJ2-3; D not resolved. Trimming removed 4 bases from V and 1 base from J, with 15 bases in between. Germline assignment: CDR1 SQVTM and CDR2 ANQGSEA. The CDR3 contains 15 residues. The chain's CDR3 is CSVVGCQNCTDTQYF. The CDR3 nucleotides read TGCAGCGTTGTGGGGTGTCAGAATTGCACAGATACGCAGTATTTT.

The chain employs TRBV7-6 and TRBJ1-1; D unresolved. Looked up from germline, CDR1 is SGHVS and CDR2 is FNYEAQ. The CDR3 sequence is 16 residues long. V lost 6 bases and J 2 bases, leaving 19 bases between the germline ends. CDR3 in amino acids: CASSPIGVLGNTEAFF. CDR3 DNA sequence: TGTGCCAGCAGTCCCATCGGGGTCCTTGGAAACACTGAAGCTTTCTTT.

This clonotype was seen at least ten times. This chain uses TRBV19 with TRBJ1-2, with TRBD1 as a possible D gene (6 bases). Trimming left V 3 bases short and J 8 bases short, with 22 bases between. The germline V gene has CDR1 LNHDA and CDR2 SQIVND (reference sequence). This CDR3 contains 16 residues. The CDR3 sequence: CASSMEGVVQGDGYTF. CDR3 bases: TGTGCCAGTAGTATGGAGGGCGTGGTACAGGGTGACGGCTACACCTTC.

The chain has TRBV5-1 and TRBJ2-6; D gene unclear. From germline, CDR1 is SGHRS and CDR2 YFSETQ. The CDR3 totals 11 residues. Trimming pared 0 bases from V and 15 bases from J, leaving 7 bases between. The CDR3 DNA follows: TGCGCCAGCAGCTTGGGTCCAAACCTGACTTTC. It yields the protein CASSLGPNLTF.

V is TRBV5-4 and J is TRBJ2-7, with TRBD1 identical over 7 bases. From germline, CDR1 is SGHNT and CDR2 YYREEE (reference sequence). The junction had 8 bases not matched to a gene; V was cut back by 1 base and J by 4 bases. The CDR3 runs to 15 residues. Written as DNA, the CDR3 is TGTGCCAGCAGCTTGTACAGGGGATGGGAATACGAGCAGTACTTC. This codes for CASSLYRGWEYEQYF.

This clonotype was found many times. V and J are TRBV20-1 and TRBJ2-2, with 8 bases matching TRBD2. Germline V gives CDR1 DFQATT, CDR2 SNEGSKA (reference sequence). V gave up 3 bases and J gave up 15 bases; unmatched junction bases: 12. The CDR3 is 13 amino acids. The CDR3: CSASRGASGGMFF. CDR3 nucleotides: TGCAGTGCTAGCCGGGGAGCCTCGGGAGGGATGTTTTTT.

This clonotype was observed at least ten times. The rearrangement links TRBV5-1 to TRBJ2-3; no definite D call. Per germline, CDR1 SGHRS and CDR2 YFSETQ. The V and J ends lost 4 bases and 1 base respectively, with 19 bases between them. CDR3 size: 17 residues. DNA for the CDR3: TGCGCCAGCAGCAAGGGTAACGGACGGCCAGGCACAGATACGCAGTATTTT. As protein: CASSKGNGRPGTDTQYF.